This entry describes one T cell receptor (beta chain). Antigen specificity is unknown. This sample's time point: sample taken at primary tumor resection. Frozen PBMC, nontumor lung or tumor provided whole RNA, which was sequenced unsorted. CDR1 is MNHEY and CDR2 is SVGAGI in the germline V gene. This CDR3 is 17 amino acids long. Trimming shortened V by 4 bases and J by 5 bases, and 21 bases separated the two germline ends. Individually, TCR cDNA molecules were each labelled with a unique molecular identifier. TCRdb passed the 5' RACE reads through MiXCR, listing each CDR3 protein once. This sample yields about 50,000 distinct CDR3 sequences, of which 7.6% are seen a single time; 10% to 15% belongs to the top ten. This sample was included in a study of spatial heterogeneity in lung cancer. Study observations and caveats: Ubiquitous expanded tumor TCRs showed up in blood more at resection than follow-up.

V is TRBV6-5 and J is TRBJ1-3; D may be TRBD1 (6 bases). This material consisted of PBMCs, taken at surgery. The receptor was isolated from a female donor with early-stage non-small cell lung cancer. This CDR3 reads CASSSVSWRGNRNTIYF. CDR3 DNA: TGTGCCAGCAGTTCGGTGTCATGGAGGGGGAATAGAAACACCATATATTTT.